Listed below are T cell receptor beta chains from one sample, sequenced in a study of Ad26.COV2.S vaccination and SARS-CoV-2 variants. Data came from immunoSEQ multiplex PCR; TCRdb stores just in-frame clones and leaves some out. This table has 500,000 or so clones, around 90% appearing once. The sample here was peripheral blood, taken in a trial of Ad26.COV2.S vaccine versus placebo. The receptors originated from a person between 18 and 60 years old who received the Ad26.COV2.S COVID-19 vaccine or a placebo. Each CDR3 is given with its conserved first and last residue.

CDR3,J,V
CSADGLAGGPDTQYF,TRBJ2-3,TRBV29-1
CAISVGRDQPQHF,TRBJ1-5,TRBV10-3
CASKDRPENSPLHF,TRBJ1-6,TRBV19
CASSPRTSGDTDTQYF,TRBJ2-3,TRBV5-4
CASLSGGANEKLFF,TRBJ1-4,TRBV25-1
CASRPRTGMNTEAFF,TRBJ1-1,TRBV28
CASSVGLPYQPQHF,TRBJ1-5,TRBV19
CASSFTGTGTTDTQYF,TRBJ2-3,TRBV6-5
CASSLTGGTSGATQYF,TRBJ2-3,TRBV7-3
CASSAGSSYEQYF,TRBJ2-7,TRBV11-2
CASSLGTSFEHEQYF,TRBJ2-7,TRBV4-2
CASSYGGSSHEQYF,TRBJ2-7,TRBV7-3
CASSPGGRETQYF,TRBJ2-5,TRBV7-3
CASSVEAGSDTQYF,TRBJ2-3,TRBV9
CASSLAAGVVDTQYF,TRBJ2-3,TRBV5-1
CASSYGASGIRDTQYF,TRBJ2-3,TRBV6-6
CSVVFSSNEQFF,TRBJ2-1,TRBV29-1
CASSLDLRSGMRSYEQYF,TRBJ2-7,TRBV5-1
CASSLLSGSGTGELFF,TRBJ2-2,TRBV5-5
CASSLDHYGYTF,TRBJ1-2,TRBV5-1
CASRPTPTPPDTQYF,TRBJ2-3,TRBV2
CATSRAGGTQYF,TRBJ2-5,TRBV15
CASSYSQGQNQPQHF,TRBJ1-5,TRBV6-6
CAISESWGNQPQHF,TRBJ1-5,TRBV10-3
CASSNYRGLGNTIYF,TRBJ1-3,TRBV6-5
CASSEQGGTEAFF,TRBJ1-1,TRBV6-1
CASSLTDNEQFF,TRBJ2-1,TRBV9
CASSPGHEQFF,TRBJ2-1,TRBV13
CASSLASAGSGNTIYF,TRBJ1-3,TRBV7-2
CASSAYGPSGTQYF,TRBJ2-3,TRBV27
CASSEWGAYPQNEQFF,TRBJ2-1,TRBV2
CATSSGVGGRTQYF,TRBJ2-5,TRBV24-1
CASRGRRTGELFF,TRBJ2-2,TRBV25-1
CAREGQENSTNEKLFF,TRBJ1-4,TRBV9
CASRRDGVFGTEAFF,TRBJ1-1,TRBV2
CASSLDPGGSAGEAFF,TRBJ1-1,TRBV5-4
CASSLGRRGGTDTQYF,TRBJ2-3,TRBV19
CATSGIAGGTGELFF,TRBJ2-2,TRBV24-1
CASSEARWGTEAFF,TRBJ1-1,TRBV6-1
CASSQGGSGEQYF,TRBJ2-7,TRBV14
CASSLTGPRSGNTIYF,TRBJ1-3,TRBV7-3
CASSLTPYSNQPQHF,TRBJ1-5,TRBV6-2/TRBV6-3
CASSFSTGSYNSPLHF,TRBJ1-6,TRBV27
CASKDSANTEAFF,TRBJ1-1,TRBV28